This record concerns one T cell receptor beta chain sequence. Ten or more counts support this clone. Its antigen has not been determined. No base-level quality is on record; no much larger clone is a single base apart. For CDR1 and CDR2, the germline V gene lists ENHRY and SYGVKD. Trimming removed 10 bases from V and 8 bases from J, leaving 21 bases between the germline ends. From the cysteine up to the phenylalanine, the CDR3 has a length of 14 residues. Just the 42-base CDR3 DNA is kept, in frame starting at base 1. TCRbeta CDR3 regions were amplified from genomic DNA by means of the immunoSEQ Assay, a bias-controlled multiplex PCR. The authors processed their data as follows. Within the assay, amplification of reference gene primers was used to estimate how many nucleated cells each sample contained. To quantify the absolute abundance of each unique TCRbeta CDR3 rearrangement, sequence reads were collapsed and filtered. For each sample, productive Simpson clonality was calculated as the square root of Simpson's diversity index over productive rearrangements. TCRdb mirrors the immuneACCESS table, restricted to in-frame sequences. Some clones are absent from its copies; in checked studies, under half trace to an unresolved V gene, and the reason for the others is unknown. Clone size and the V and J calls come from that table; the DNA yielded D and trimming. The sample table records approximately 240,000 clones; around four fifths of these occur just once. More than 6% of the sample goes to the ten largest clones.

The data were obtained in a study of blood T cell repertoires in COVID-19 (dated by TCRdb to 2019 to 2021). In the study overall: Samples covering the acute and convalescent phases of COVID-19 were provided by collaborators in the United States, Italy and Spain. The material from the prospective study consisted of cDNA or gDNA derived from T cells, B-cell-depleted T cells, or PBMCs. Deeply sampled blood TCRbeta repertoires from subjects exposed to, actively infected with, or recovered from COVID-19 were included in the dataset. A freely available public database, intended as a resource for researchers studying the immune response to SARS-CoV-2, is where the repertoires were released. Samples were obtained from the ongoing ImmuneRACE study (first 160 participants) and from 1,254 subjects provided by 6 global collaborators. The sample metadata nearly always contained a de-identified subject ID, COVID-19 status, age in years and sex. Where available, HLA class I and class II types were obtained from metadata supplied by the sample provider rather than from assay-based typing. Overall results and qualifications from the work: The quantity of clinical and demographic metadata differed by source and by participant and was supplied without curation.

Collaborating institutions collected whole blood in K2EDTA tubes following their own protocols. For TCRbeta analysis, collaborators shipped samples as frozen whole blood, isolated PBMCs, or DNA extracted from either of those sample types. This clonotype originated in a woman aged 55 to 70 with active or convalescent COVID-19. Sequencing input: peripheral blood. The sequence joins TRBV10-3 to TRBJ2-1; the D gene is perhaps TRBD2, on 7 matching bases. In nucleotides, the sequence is TGTGCCACTGGGGGAGGGGGTGAGATAGATGAGCAGTTCTTC. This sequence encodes CATGGGGEIDEQFF.